A selection of T cell receptor beta chains follows, all from one sample in a study of Ad26.COV2.S vaccination and SARS-CoV-2 variants. Clones were sequenced by immunoSEQ multiplex PCR, and TCRdb holds only the in-frame ones, with some missing. The sample holds 500,000 or so clones, roughly 87% seen once. The sequences come from peripheral blood, collected in a trial of Ad26.COV2.S vaccine versus placebo. Receptors were obtained from a person aged 18-65 years who received the Ad26.COV2.S COVID-19 vaccine or a placebo. CDR3s include the opening cysteine and the closing phenylalanine or tryptophan. Each record gives: V gene, D gene, J gene, CDR3 protein. The D gene is left open where the match is weak.

TRBV10-1,TRBD2,TRBJ2-2,CASSEWVGLAGPTGELFF
TRBV5-4,-,TRBJ1-2,CASSLGGTHYGYTF
TRBV19,TRBD1,TRBJ2-7,CASTPTGLLYEQYF
TRBV6-6,-,TRBJ1-1,CASSYAGVNTEAFF
TRBV6-5,-,TRBJ1-6,CASGRVDSPLHF
TRBV30,TRBD2,TRBJ2-7,CAWSALAGGPSYEQYF
TRBV9,TRBD2,TRBJ2-3,CASSFSGTSVADTQYF
TRBV9,-,TRBJ1-4,CASSVDGKTNEKLFF
TRBV28,-,TRBJ2-2,CAGKGGKNTGELFF
TRBV6-1,-,TRBJ1-5,CASSELGIFWGMDQPQHF
TRBV20-1,TRBD1,TRBJ1-5,CSASGQGGNQPQHF
TRBV4-3,-,TRBJ2-5,CASSQGRGFVVETQYF
TRBV18,-,TRBJ2-7,CASSGRAYEQYF
TRBV24-1,-,TRBJ1-5,CATSDYRSRGPNQPQHF
TRBV28,TRBD2,TRBJ2-7,CASSLDLAGLGEQYF
TRBV7-9,TRBD2,TRBJ2-2,CASSLASGANTGELFF
TRBV29-1,-,TRBJ1-2,CSVEAGRDYGYTF
TRBV3-1/TRBV3-2,-,TRBJ1-5,CASSPHTTGTRQPQHF
TRBV9,-,TRBJ1-3,CASSVGRLGNTIYF
TRBV19,-,TRBJ2-7,CASSPTLRRAGASSYEQYF
TRBV28,-,TRBJ1-5,CASSLLSRVTNQPQHF
TRBV29-1,-,TRBJ2-3,CSGGSTDTQYF
TRBV10-3,-,TRBJ2-3,CATQSTDTQYF
TRBV7-6,TRBD1,TRBJ2-7,CASSFGQGVSYEQYF
TRBV19,-,TRBJ2-7,CASSQTNRDGLIYEQYF
TRBV5-4,TRBD1,TRBJ2-7,CASSGGQGLYEQYF
TRBV10-3,-,TRBJ2-5,CAISDGGTQETQYF
TRBV5-1,-,TRBJ1-2,CASSTTAFSGYTF
TRBV6-5,-,TRBJ2-7,CASSYSPADYEQYF